Presented here are 9 T cell receptor beta chains from one specimen sequenced in a study of identical twins. TCRdb re-analysed the 5' RACE reads in MiXCR, keeping a single row per CDR3 protein. The sample lists around 1.7 million distinct CDR3 sequences, roughly a third seen once, with around 0.25% in the top ten. The specimen was cord blood. These receptors all come from a newborn girl in good health.

This clonotype was found a few times. V is TRBV10-3 and J is TRBJ2-7, with D uncertain. The V gene's germline CDR1 is ENHRY and CDR2 SYGVKD. The CDR3 is made up of 14 amino acids. Trimming pared 0 bases from V and 3 bases from J, leaving 9 bases between. Here the CDR3 reads CAISESNVDYEQYF. In DNA form, the CDR3 reads TGTGCCATCAGTGAGTCGAACGTCGACTACGAGCAGTACTTC.

The chain's CDR3 is CASSFGPETGTYKNIQFF. CDR3 in DNA: TGTGCCAGCAGTTTTGGGCCCGAGACCGGGACGTACAAAAACATTCAGTTCTTC. The V gene is TRBV12-3 or TRBV12-4, the J gene TRBJ2-1; TRBD1 or TRBD2 may be the D gene (5 bases each). The length of the CDR3 is 18 residues. V dropped 3 bases and J dropped 13 bases, with 31 bases sitting between them.

About this clonotype itself: A read error may be the cause here, since a much bigger clone is one base away. V gene TRBV29-1 combines with J gene TRBJ1-5, with D perhaps matching TRBD1 (5 bases). This CDR3 contains 12 residues. The germline gives CDR1 SQVTM, CDR2 ANQGSEA. CDR3 sequence (DNA): TGCAGCGTTGGACAGTTCAATCTGCCCCAGCATTTT. Its protein is CSVGQFNLPQHF.

V gene TRBV28 combines with J gene TRBJ2-5; 11 bases agree with TRBD1. Germline V lookup: CDR1 MDHEN, CDR2 SYDVKM. J was trimmed by 11 bases and V by 6 bases; bases with no gene match: 14. The CDR3 spans 15 residues. The DNA of the CDR3 is TGTGCCAGCAGGGTTTTCGGGACAGGGGGTCTACGACAGTACTTC. Its protein product is CASRVFGTGGLRQYF.

The chain carries TRBV3-1 and TRBJ2-7; TRBD2 agrees at 8 bases. Germline V gene lookup returns CDR1 LGHDT and CDR2 YNNKEL (reference sequence). J gave up 7 bases and V 1 base, and 9 bases lay outside the gene matches. This CDR3 is 15 amino acids long. The CDR3 protein is CASSQVTGGPGEQYF. In DNA, the CDR3 is TGTGCCAGCAGCCAAGTGACGGGGGGGCCGGGGGAGCAGTACTTC.

In the case of this clonotype: A clone one base away is much larger, so this may be a read error. The chain carries TRBV11-2 and TRBJ2-1, with TRBD2 matching over 9 bases. The DNA matches TRBJ2-7 better at its end, which makes the J call doubtful. CDR3 length: 17 residues. From germline, CDR1 is SGHAT and CDR2 FQNNGV. CDR3 amino acids: CASSSYSGGLSYNEQYF. The CDR3 nucleotides read TGTGCCAGCAGCTCTTATAGCGGGGGACTTTCCTACAATGAGCAGTACTTC.

V is TRBV3-1 and J is TRBJ2-4; 8 bases line up with TRBD2. CDR1 and CDR2 (germline): LGHDT, YNNKEL (reference sequence). This CDR3 has 15 amino acids. V was pared by 2 bases and J by 8 bases, with 8 bases of the junction left unmatched. CDR3 amino acids: CASSQPGTRRHIQYF. The CDR3 coding sequence is TGTGCCAGCAGCCAACCCGGGACTAGGAGACACATTCAGTACTTC. Combining the CDR3 with reference TRBV3-1 and TRBJ2-4 gives the whole variable domain DTAVSQTPKYLVTQMGNDKSIKCEQNLGHDTMYWYKQDSKKFLKIMFSYNNKELIINETVPNRFSPKSPDKAHLNLHINSLELGDSAVYFCASSQPGTRRHIQYFGAGTRLSVL.

Ten or more counts support this clonotype. The chain couples TRBV10-3 to TRBJ1-1; the match to TRBD1 covers 9 bases. Unmatched junction bases numbered 0, after V lost 6 bases and J lost 1 base. CDR3 length: 13 amino acids. Germline-derived CDR1 and CDR2 are ENHRY and SYGVKD. As DNA, the CDR3 is TGTGCCATCAGGGACAGGGGGAACACTGAAGCTTTCTTT. Translating gives CAIRDRGNTEAFF.

The J gene is TRBJ2-3, the V gene TRBV7-9, with 7 positions matching TRBD2. Germline V gene lookup returns CDR1 SEHNR and CDR2 FQNEAQ (reference sequence). V trimming: 0 bases; J trimming: 5 bases; junction bases outside the gene matches: 8. The CDR3 totals 16 residues. This chain's CDR3 is CASSLAAQRGLDTQYF. The DNA of the CDR3 is TGTGCCAGCAGCTTAGCGGCCCAGCGGGGTCTAGATACGCAGTATTTT.